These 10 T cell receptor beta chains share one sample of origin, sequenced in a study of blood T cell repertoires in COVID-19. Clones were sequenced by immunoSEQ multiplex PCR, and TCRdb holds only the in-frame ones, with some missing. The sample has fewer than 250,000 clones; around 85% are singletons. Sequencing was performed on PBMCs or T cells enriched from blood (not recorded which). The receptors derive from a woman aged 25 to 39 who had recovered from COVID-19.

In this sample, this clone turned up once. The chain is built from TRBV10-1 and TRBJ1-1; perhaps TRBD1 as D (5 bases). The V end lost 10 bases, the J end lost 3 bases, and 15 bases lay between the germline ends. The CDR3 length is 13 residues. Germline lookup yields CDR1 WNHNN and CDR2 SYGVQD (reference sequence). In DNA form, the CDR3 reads TGCGCCACCCCGGGCAGGGTGGACACTGAAGCTTTCTTT. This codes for CATPGRVDTEAFF.

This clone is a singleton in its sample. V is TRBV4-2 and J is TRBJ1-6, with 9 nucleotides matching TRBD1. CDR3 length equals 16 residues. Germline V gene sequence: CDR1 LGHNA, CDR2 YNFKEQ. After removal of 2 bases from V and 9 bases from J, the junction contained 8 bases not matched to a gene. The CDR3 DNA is TGTGCCAGCAGCCAACCATTTGGACAGGGGTTTTCACCCCTCCACTTT. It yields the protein CASSQPFGQGFSPLHF.

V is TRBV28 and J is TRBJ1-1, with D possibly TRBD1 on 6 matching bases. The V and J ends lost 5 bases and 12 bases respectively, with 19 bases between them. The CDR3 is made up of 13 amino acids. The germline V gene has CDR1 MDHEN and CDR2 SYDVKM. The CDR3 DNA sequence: TGTGCCAGCAGTACCGGGACAAGGGATGTTCCTTTCTTT. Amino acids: CASSTGTRDVPFF.

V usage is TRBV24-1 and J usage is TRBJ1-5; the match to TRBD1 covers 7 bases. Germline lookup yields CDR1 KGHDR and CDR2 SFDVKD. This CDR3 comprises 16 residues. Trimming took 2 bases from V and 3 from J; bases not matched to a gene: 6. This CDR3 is CATSDSSRGNNQPQHF. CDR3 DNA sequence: TGTGCCACCAGTGATTCAAGCAGGGGGAACAATCAGCCCCAGCATTTT.

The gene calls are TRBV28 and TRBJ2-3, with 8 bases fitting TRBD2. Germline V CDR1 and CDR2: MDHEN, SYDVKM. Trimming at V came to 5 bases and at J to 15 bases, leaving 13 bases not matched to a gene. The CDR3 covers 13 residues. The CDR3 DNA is TGTGCCAGCAGTCTCCACGGACTAGCCGTCGGATATTTT. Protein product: CASSLHGLAVGYF.

The CDR3: CASSSVGTSSTDTQYF. The CDR3 DNA reads TGTGCCAGCAGCTCCGTCGGGACTTCTAGCACAGATACGCAGTATTTT. The chain employs TRBV5-6 and TRBJ2-3; perhaps TRBD2 as D (6 bases). CDR3 length equals 16 residues. Trimming pared 3 bases from V and 0 bases from J, leaving 14 bases between. Per the germline V gene, CDR1 is SGHDT and CDR2 is YYEEEE.

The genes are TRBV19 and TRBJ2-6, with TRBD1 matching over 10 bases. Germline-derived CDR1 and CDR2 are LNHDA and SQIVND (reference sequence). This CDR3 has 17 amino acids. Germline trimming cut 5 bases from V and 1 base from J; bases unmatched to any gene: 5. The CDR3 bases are TGTGCCAGTAGTGGGGACAGGGGACTATCTGGGGCCAACGTCCTGACTTTC. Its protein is CASSGDRGLSGANVLTF.

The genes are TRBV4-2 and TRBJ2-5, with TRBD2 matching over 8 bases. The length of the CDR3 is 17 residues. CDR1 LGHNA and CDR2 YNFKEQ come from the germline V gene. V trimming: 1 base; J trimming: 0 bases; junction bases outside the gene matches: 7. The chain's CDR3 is CASSQGAGGGYQETQYF. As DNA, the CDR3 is TGTGCCAGCAGCCAAGGTGCGGGGGGCGGGTACCAAGAGACCCAGTACTTC.

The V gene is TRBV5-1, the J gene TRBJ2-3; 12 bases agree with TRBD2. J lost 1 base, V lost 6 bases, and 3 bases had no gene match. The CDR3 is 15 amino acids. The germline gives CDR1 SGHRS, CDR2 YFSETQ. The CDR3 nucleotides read TGCGCCAGCAACAGACTAGCGGGAGGCACAGATACGCAGTATTTT. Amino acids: CASNRLAGGTDTQYF. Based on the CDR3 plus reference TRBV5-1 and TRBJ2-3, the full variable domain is KAGVTQTPRYLIKTRGQQVTLSCSPISGHRSVSWYQQTPGQGLQFLFEYFSETQRNKGNFPGRFSGRQFSNSRSEMNVSTLELGDSALYLCASNRLAGGTDTQYFGPGTRLTVL.

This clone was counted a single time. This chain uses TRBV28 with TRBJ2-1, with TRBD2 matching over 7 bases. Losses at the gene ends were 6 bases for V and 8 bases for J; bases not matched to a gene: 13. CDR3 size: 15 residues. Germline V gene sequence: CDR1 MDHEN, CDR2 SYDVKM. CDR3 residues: CASSRGGGRDYEQFF. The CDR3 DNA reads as TGTGCCAGCAGCAGAGGTGGCGGGAGAGATTATGAGCAGTTCTTC.